This T cell receptor (beta chain) derives from a study of radiotherapy plus CTLA-4 blockade in lung cancer. Looking at the study overall: Of the patients, 15% to 20% showed objective responses and about 30% attained disease control. General study findings and limits: Response was reportedly best predicted by early blood T cell clone dynamics, with interferon-beta. Radiotherapy plus ipilimumab was followed by expansion in blood of tumor-derived TCR clones.

The length of the CDR3 is 17 residues. Germline CDR1 SEHNR, CDR2 FQNEAQ (reference sequence). V was pared by 5 bases and J by 5 bases, with 13 bases of the junction left unmatched. Chemo-refractory metastatic non-small-cell lung cancer patients received focal radiation with ipilimumab CTLA-4 blockade. This clone was counted between two and nine times. The antigen is not known. This table comes from immunoSEQ multiplex PCR, and its TCRdb copy is limited to in-frame clones, with some not included. The sample lists 120,000 or so clones; about 83% were seen once. The chain carries TRBV7-9 and TRBJ2-2; 8 bases are a match to TRBD2. The sequencing here drew on peripheral blood, taken from a patient treated with radiotherapy plus ipilimumab. This receptor was identified in a human donor with non-small cell lung cancer who had a partial response to radiotherapy plus ipilimumab. The CDR3 DNA follows: TGTGCCAGCAGCCCCCTGGCAGCGGGAGTAGGTACCGGGGAGCTGTTTTTT. Its protein product is CASSPLAAGVGTGELFF.